This TCR beta chain was sequenced in a study of cytomegalovirus exposure and HLA in healthy donors. Study information: From donors who were HLA-typed, an early data release held 65 million to 85 million unique TCRs.

Looked up from germline, CDR1 is MNHNS and CDR2 is SASEGT. V was trimmed by 9 bases and J by 8 bases, leaving 8 bases between them. CDR3 size: 10 residues. This clone was observed a few times. It was with 60 Vbeta and 13 Jbeta primers that the PCR ran. This table comes from immunoSEQ multiplex PCR, and its TCRdb copy is limited to in-frame clones, with some not included. The profile covers 150,000 or so clones, with just under 80% appearing a single time and around 7% taken by the ten largest. J is TRBJ1-3 and V is TRBV6-1; D uncertain. Source material: PBMCs. The receptor was isolated from a middle-aged woman in good health and CMV-seropositive. Here the CDR3 DNA reads TGTGCCAGTGGGAGGGACACCATATATTTT. Translated: CASGRDTIYF.